Presented here are 20 T cell receptor beta chains from one specimen sequenced in a study of blood T cells in healthy people across ages (dated by TCRdb to 2015 to 2017). The library came from 5' RACE. The data were produced on an Illumina HiSeq 2500. A second PCR of roughly 7 to 11 cycles was performed with a sample-barcoded 5' primer and a J-beta primer mix. TCRdb reprocessed the public reads (quality trimming at Q25 with fastp, clone calling with MiXCR) and kept in-frame beta chains. Each CDR3 protein gets just one entry, which takes the most common genes and DNA from the rows behind it. Across this sample there are 700,000 or so distinct CDR3 sequences, with over 40% seen only once. The ten most abundant clones make up about 30% of the sample. The source material was blood. These receptors all come from an older man in good health.

The table lists this clonotype with a few counts. The rearrangement uses TRBV5-1 and TRBJ2-5; maybe TRBD1 (5 bases). V gave up 1 base and J gave up 5 bases, with 12 bases separating them. Germline V gene lookup returns CDR1 SGHRS and CDR2 YFSETQ. There are 14 residues in the CDR3. CDR3 in amino acids: CASSLYAGPETQYF. DNA of the CDR3: TGCGCCAGCAGCTTGTACGCAGGGCCGGAGACCCAGTACTTC.

This chain connects TRBV20-1 to TRBJ2-2, with 12 nucleotides matching TRBD1. V was pared by 4 bases and J by 6 bases, with 6 bases of the junction left unmatched. The CDR3 sequence is 15 residues long. Germline values: CDR1 DFQATT, CDR2 SNEGSKA (reference sequence). CDR3 nucleotide sequence: TGCAGTGCTACCGGGACAGGGGGCATGCCCGGGGAGCTGTTTTTT. It encodes CSATGTGGMPGELFF.

The rearrangement joins TRBV14 to TRBJ2-1; D might be TRBD1 or TRBD2, each matching 5 bases. Near its end, the DNA agrees better with TRBJ2-7, so the J call may be wrong. The germline CDR1 and CDR2 sequences are SGHDN and FVKESK. CDR3 size: 16 residues. The CDR3, as DNA: TGTGCCAGCAGCGTCCGGGGCCAACTATTTTACAATGAGCAGTACTTC. It codes for CASSVRGQLFYNEQYF.

The V call is TRBV19, the J call TRBJ2-3; D is perhaps TRBD1 (5 bases). V shed 1 base and J shed 5 bases, with 16 bases lying between them. The CDR3 has 16 residues. Germline V gene data show CDR1 as LNHDA and CDR2 as SQIVND (reference sequence). The CDR3 region is CASSIVGHGYEDTQYF. DNA for the CDR3: TGTGCCAGTAGTATAGTTGGACACGGATATGAAGATACGCAGTATTTT.

The J gene is TRBJ2-5, the V gene TRBV20-1; D unclear. The ends were cut back, 0 bases at V and 4 bases at J, with 15 bases in the middle. Germline-derived CDR1 and CDR2 are DFQATT and SNEGSKA (reference sequence). The CDR3 has 15 residues. CDR3: CSARDLSVGGETQYF. As DNA, the CDR3 is TGCAGTGCTAGAGATTTATCGGTGGGCGGAGAGACCCAGTACTTC.

The CDR3 here is CASSDDGTGDMFF. The CDR3 DNA follows: TGTGCCAGCAGTGACGATGGGACAGGGGATATGTTCTTC. The chain combines TRBV6-6 with TRBJ2-1, with 10 positions matching TRBD1. V lost 5 bases to trimming and J lost 15 bases; unmatched junction nucleotides: 10. This CDR3 has 13 amino acids. Germline assignment: CDR1 MNHNY and CDR2 SVGAGI (reference sequence).

The V gene is TRBV20-1, the J gene TRBJ2-1; 10 nucleotides match TRBD2. CDR1 and CDR2 (germline): DFQATT, SNEGSKA (reference sequence). The CDR3 runs to 14 residues. V was pared by 0 bases and J by 6 bases, with 2 bases of the junction left unmatched. DNA of the CDR3: TGCAGTGCTAGAGAAGCGGGAGGGGTCAATGAGCAGTTCTTC. This encodes CSAREAGGVNEQFF.

This clonotype was recorded only once. V usage is TRBV18 and J usage is TRBJ1-1; D is ambiguous. This CDR3 contains 15 residues. Germline-derived CDR1 and CDR2 are KGHSH and LQKENI. The V end lost 0 bases, the J end lost 1 base, and 9 bases lay between the germline ends. DNA of the CDR3: TGTGCCAGCTCACCACCCGGTCAACCGAACACTGAAGCTTTCTTT. Translated, it gives CASSPPGQPNTEAFF.

CDR3 sequence (DNA): TGTGCCAGCAGCCAAGATTTAGGGGGACAGGGGGTTGGCAATGAGCAGTTCTTC. Its protein is CASSQDLGGQGVGNEQFF. The chain has TRBV4-2 and TRBJ2-1; the match to TRBD1 covers 11 bases. The length of the CDR3 is 18 residues. J lost 6 bases, V lost 0 bases, and 10 bases had no gene match. The germline CDR1 and CDR2 sequences are LGHNA and YNFKEQ.

For this clonotype: The junction differs from germline at one of its ends, possibly a read error. The chain joins TRBV20-1 to TRBJ1-6; unclear D gene. Germline V gives CDR1 DFQATT, CDR2 SNEGSKA (reference sequence). The CDR3 loop spans 15 amino acids. CDR3 bases: TGCAGCGCTAGAGGACTAGGCTCCTATAATTCACCCCTCCACTTT. This sequence encodes CSARGLGSYNSPLHF.

This clonotype was counted once. One end of the junction varies from germline; a read error may be responsible. The chain recombines TRBV9 with TRBJ2-2; 9 bases agree with TRBD2. CDR3 length: 18 amino acids. Looked up from germline, CDR1 is SGDLS and CDR2 is YYNGEE. In DNA form, the CDR3 reads TGTGCCGGCAGCGGACATTGGGCTAGCGGGATGAACACCGGGGAGCTGTTTTTT. This sequence encodes CAGSGHWASGMNTGELFF.

The chain links TRBV24-1 to TRBJ2-3, with 10 bases that match TRBD2. V lost 2 bases to trimming and J lost 8 bases; unmatched junction nucleotides: 6. Germline assignment: CDR1 KGHDR and CDR2 SFDVKD. The CDR3 contains 15 residues. CDR3 sequence (DNA): TGTGCCACCAGTGATTCAGCGGGGGGGGGAATTACGCAGTATTTT. It is translated as CATSDSAGGGITQYF.

Turning to this clonotype: At one end the junction does not follow the germline gene, possibly because of a read error. The chain joins TRBV5-1 to TRBJ1-1; D unresolved. Germline CDR1 and CDR2: SGHRS and YFSETQ. The CDR3 consists of 14 residues. CDR3: CAGSLAGMNTEAFF. The CDR3 nucleotides read TGCGCCGGCAGCTTGGCCGGGATGAACACTGAAGCTTTCTTT.

The rearrangement joins TRBV7-2 to TRBJ2-2; a possible D gene is TRBD1 (5 bases). V lost 2 bases and J lost 3, with 10 bases in between. The CDR3 is 15 amino acids. Germline V lookup: CDR1 SGHTA, CDR2 FQGNSA. The CDR3, as DNA: TGTGCCAGCAGCTTAAGCAGGGCGTACACCGGGGAGCTGTTTTTT. Amino acid sequence: CASSLSRAYTGELFF.

This clonotype was counted a few times. V is TRBV28 and J is TRBJ2-4; 11 bases map to TRBD2. The last part of the DNA fits TRBJ2-7 better; the J call may be wrong. Germline V CDR1 and CDR2: MDHEN, SYDVKM. This CDR3 is 19 amino acids long. The CDR3 region is CASSPVSVAGGPAAYEQYF. The CDR3 nucleotides read TGTGCCAGCAGTCCCGTCTCAGTAGCGGGAGGGCCCGCGGCGTACGAGCAGTACTTC.

The chain employs TRBV7-2 and TRBJ2-4; no definite D call. TRBJ2-7 matches the DNA end more closely, so the J call is doubtful. Germline values: CDR1 SGHTA, CDR2 FQGNSA. CDR3 length equals 13 residues. The CDR3 nucleotides read TGTGCCAGCAGCCACGGATTCGCTCGCGAGCAGTACTTC. Encoded protein: CASSHGFAREQYF.

V usage is TRBV5-1 and J usage is TRBJ2-1, with D perhaps TRBD2 (5 bases). The V gene's germline CDR1 is SGHRS and CDR2 YFSETQ. CDR3 length: 13 amino acids. Trimming removed 2 bases at V and 8 bases at J, with 11 bases between. The CDR3 is CASSLGLNHEQFF. CDR3 DNA: TGCGCCAGCAGCTTAGGACTTAACCATGAGCAGTTCTTC. The whole variable domain, remainder taken from reference TRBV5-1 and TRBJ2-1, is KAGVTQTPRYLIKTRGQQVTLSCSPISGHRSVSWYQQTPGQGLQFLFEYFSETQRNKGNFPGRFSGRQFSNSRSEMNVSTLELGDSALYLCASSLGLNHEQFFGPGTRLTVL.

The chain is built from TRBV6-5 and TRBJ2-2; the D gene is possibly TRBD1 (6 bases). Germline lookup yields CDR1 MNHEY and CDR2 SVGAGI. The length of the CDR3 is 14 residues. V lost 6 bases to trimming and J lost 1 base, with 9 bases between them. DNA of the CDR3: TGTGCCAGCAGGGGACAAATGAACACCGGGGAGCTGTTTTTT. This gives the protein CASRGQMNTGELFF.

The rearrangement joins TRBV28 to TRBJ2-7, with 7 bases identical to TRBD2. Germline V gene sequence: CDR1 MDHEN, CDR2 SYDVKM. The CDR3 spans 15 residues. Trimming at V came to 4 bases and at J to 4 bases, leaving 10 bases not matched to a gene. In DNA form, the CDR3 reads TGTGCCAGCAGTTCCCCAGGCGGGAGAGGATACGAGCAGTACTTC. Protein sequence: CASSSPGGRGYEQYF.

This clonotype was counted only a few times. This chain connects TRBV6-1 to TRBJ1-2; 7 bases align to TRBD1. V lost 4 bases and J lost 8; bases outside the gene matches: 10. The CDR3 sequence is 14 residues long. Germline V gene data show CDR1 as MNHNS and CDR2 as SASEGT. CDR3 bases: TGTGCCAGCAGTGGACTAACAGGGGCGGACGGCTACACCTTC. It codes for CASSGLTGADGYTF.